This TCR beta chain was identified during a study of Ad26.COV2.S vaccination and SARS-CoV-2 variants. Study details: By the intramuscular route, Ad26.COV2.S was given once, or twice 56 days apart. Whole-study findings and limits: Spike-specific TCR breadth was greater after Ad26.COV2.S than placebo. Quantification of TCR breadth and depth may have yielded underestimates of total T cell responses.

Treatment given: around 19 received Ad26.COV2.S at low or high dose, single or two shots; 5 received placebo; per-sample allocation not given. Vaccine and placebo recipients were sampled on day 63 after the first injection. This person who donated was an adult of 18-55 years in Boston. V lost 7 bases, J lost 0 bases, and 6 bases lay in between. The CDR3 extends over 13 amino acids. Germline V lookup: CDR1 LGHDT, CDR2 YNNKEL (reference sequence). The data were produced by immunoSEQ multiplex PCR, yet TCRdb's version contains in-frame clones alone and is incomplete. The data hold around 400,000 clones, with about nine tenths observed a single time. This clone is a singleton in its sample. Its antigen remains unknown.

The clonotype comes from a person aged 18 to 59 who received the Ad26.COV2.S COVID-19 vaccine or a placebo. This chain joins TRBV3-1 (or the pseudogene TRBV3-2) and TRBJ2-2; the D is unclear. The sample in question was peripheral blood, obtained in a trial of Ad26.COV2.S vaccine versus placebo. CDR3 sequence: CASNPSNTGELFF. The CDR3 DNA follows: TGTGCCAGCAACCCCTCGAACACCGGGGAGCTGTTTTTT.